This is a list of T cell receptor beta chains from one sample in a study of monozygotic twins with inflammatory bowel disease. TCRdb re-called the 5' RACE reads; every CDR3 protein appears as one record, without DNA. This listing includes fewer than 550,000 distinct CDR3 sequences. The sequenced material came from blood. These receptors all come from a human donor with ulcerative colitis or Crohn's disease, or a healthy co-twin of an affected twin (not recorded which). The CDR3 runs from the conserved cysteine through the conserved F or W. Each record gives: J gene, V gene, CDR3 protein.

j_call: TRBJ2-7; v_call: TRBV7-9; cdr3_aa: CASSLIDRQTYEQYF
j_call: TRBJ2-1; v_call: TRBV5-4; cdr3_aa: CASSSRGNAYNEQFF
j_call: TRBJ2-7; v_call: TRBV23-1; cdr3_aa: CASSQKRGGTSGCYEQYF
j_call: TRBJ2-7; v_call: TRBV20-1; cdr3_aa: CSAADGTYEQYF
j_call: TRBJ2-3; v_call: TRBV10-3; cdr3_aa: CAISGLAGATDTQYF
j_call: TRBJ1-1; v_call: TRBV12-3/TRBV12-4; cdr3_aa: CASTRTGSHLNTEAFF
j_call: TRBJ2-1; v_call: TRBV6-4; cdr3_aa: CASSDNYNEQFF
j_call: TRBJ1-1; v_call: TRBV12-3/TRBV12-4; cdr3_aa: CATRTVTEAFF
j_call: TRBJ1-2; v_call: TRBV5-6; cdr3_aa: CASSSGEARLTLGYTF
j_call: TRBJ2-7; v_call: TRBV2; cdr3_aa: CASSAEREGPYEQYF
j_call: TRBJ2-4; v_call: TRBV5-1; cdr3_aa: CASSLSPGTSLAKNIQYF
j_call: TRBJ2-7; v_call: TRBV9; cdr3_aa: CASSVGTDPNEQYF
j_call: TRBJ2-1; v_call: TRBV6-2/TRBV6-3; cdr3_aa: CASSLLAERLYNERFF
j_call: TRBJ1-4; v_call: TRBV6-6; cdr3_aa: CASITGSHEEKLFF
j_call: TRBJ2-7; v_call: TRBV20-1; cdr3_aa: CSARFVGVSSSEQYF
j_call: TRBJ2-7; v_call: TRBV20-1; cdr3_aa: CSAVRDSSYEQYF
j_call: TRBJ2-3; v_call: TRBV5-1; cdr3_aa: CASSLSSGRTDTQYF